This record looks at one TCR beta chain sequence and its context. Its antigen is still unknown. The entry originates in a study of cytomegalovirus exposure and HLA in healthy donors. Germline CDR1 reads MNHEY; CDR2 reads SVGAGI. This CDR3 region has 12 residues. The V end was cut by 6 bases, the J end by 7 bases, with 13 bases between. Study results and limitations: Overall, about 160 TCR beta chains were annotated as cytomegalovirus-associated.

The PCR was carried out with 60 Vbeta primers and 13 Jbeta primers. TCRdb's table, derived via immunoSEQ multiplex PCR, lists solely in-frame clones and lacks some. The profile covers some 91,000 clones, with over 65% appearing a single time and roughly 0.71% taken by the ten largest. This rearrangement joins TRBV6-5 to TRBJ2-7; D remains unclear. The clonotype was recovered from a woman in her fifties or sixties in good health and CMV-seronegative. Sequenced sample: PBMCs. The CDR3 spells CASSPTPGEQYF. The CDR3 nucleotides are TGTGCCAGCAGCCCTACCCCTGGTGAGCAGTACTTC.